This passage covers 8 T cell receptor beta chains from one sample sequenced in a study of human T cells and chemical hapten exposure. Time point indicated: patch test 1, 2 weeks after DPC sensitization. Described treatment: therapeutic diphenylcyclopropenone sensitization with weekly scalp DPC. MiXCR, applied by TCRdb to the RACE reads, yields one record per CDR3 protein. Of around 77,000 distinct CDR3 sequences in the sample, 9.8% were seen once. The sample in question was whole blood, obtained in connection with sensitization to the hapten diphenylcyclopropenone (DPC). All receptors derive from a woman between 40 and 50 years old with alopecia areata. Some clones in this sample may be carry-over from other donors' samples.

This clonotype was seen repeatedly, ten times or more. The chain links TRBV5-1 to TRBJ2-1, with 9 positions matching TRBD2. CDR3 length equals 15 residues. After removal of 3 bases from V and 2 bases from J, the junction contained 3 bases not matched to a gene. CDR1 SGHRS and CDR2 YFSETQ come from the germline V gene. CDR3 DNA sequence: TGCGCCAGCAGCTCTGGGACTAGCCCCTACAATGAGCAGTTCTTC. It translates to CASSSGTSPYNEQFF.

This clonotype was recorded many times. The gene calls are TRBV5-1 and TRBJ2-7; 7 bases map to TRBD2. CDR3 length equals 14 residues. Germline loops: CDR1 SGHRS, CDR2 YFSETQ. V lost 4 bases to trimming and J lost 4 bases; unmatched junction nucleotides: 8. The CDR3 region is CASSPTAGAYEQYF. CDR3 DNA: TGCGCCAGCAGCCCGACCGCGGGAGCGTACGAGCAGTACTTC.

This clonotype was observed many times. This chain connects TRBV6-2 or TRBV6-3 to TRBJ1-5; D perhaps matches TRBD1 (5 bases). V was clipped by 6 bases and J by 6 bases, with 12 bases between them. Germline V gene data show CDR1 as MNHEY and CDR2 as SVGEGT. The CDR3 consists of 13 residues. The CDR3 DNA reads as TGTGCCAGCAGACCAGGGTTTGGTCAGCCCCAGCATTTT. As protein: CASRPGFGQPQHF.

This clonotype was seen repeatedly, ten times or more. CDR3 amino acids: CASRGGTGTNEQYF. In DNA form, the CDR3 reads TGTGCCAGCAGGGGCGGGACAGGGACGAACGAGCAGTACTTC. The rearrangement uses TRBV2 and TRBJ2-7, with 9 bases lining up with TRBD1. Per the germline V gene, CDR1 is SNHLY and CDR2 is FYNNEI. The CDR3 is 14 residues long. With V trimmed by 6 bases and J by 5 bases, 8 bases remained unmatched.

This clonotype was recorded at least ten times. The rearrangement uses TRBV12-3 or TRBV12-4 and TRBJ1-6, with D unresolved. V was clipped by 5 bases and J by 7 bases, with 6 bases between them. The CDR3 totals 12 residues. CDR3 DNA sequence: TGTGCCAGCAGTCTCCCCAATTCACCCCTCCACTTT. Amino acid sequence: CASSLPNSPLHF.

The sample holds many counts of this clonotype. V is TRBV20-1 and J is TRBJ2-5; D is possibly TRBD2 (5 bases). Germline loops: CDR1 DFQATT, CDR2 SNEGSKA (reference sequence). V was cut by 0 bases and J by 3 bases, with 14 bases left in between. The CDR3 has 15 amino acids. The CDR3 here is CSARDSQRRKETQYF. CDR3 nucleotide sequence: TGCAGTGCTAGAGATTCCCAGCGGAGAAAAGAGACCCAGTACTTC.

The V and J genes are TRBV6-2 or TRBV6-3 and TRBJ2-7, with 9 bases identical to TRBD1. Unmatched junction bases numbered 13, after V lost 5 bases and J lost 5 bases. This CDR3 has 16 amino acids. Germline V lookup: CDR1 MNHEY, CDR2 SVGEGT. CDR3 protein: CASSASPRDRVHEQYF. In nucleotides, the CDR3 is TGTGCCAGCAGTGCCAGCCCTCGGGACAGGGTTCACGAGCAGTACTTC.

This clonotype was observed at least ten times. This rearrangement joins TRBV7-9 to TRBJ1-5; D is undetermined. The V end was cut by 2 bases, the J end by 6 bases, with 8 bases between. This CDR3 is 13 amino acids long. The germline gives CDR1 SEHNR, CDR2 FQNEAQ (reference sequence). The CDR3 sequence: CASSLFGSQPQHF. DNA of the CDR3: TGTGCCAGCAGCTTATTCGGGAGTCAGCCCCAGCATTTT.